This T cell receptor (beta chain) was documented in a study of T cells in Graves' hyperthyroidism and ophthalmopathy. As for this clonotype: Its antigen is currently unknown.

It was RNA transcripts that yielded the amplified TCR beta CDR3 regions. With the HTBI primer set, the TCR CDR3 went through a first round of RT-PCR. TCRdb passed the multiplex PCR reads through MiXCR, listing each CDR3 protein once. The table lists a few hundred thousand distinct CDR3 sequences, about an eighth of them singletons, with around 32% in the top ten. Exclusion followed for patients with uncontrolled infection, other autoimmune disease, pregnancy or lactation. Based on clinical symptoms, serum thyroxine and TRAb, thyroid ultrasound and orbital computed tomography, diagnoses were reached. Study-level results: It was a median approximately 6 months before onset that the model predicted ophthalmopathy. A model built on 13 V-J features separated ophthalmopathy from stable hyperthyroidism.

Germline V gene data show CDR1 as SGHAT and CDR2 as FQNNGV. V was pared by 4 bases and J by 5 bases, with 7 bases of the junction left unmatched. CDR3 length: 14 amino acids. Source material: blood. The genes are TRBV11-2 and TRBJ2-7, with 8 positions matching TRBD2. The TCR sequence derives from a woman between 40 and 55 years old with Graves' ophthalmopathy. The CDR3 protein is CASSSGTRDHEQYF. CDR3 sequence (DNA): TGTGCCAGCAGCTCCGGGACTAGAGACCACGAGCAGTACTTC.